Presented here are 3 T cell receptor beta chains from one specimen sequenced in a study of cytotoxic CD8 clonotypes in ibrutinib-treated CLL. Generated by immunoSEQ multiplex PCR, the TCRdb table keeps only in-frame clones and is missing some. The sample records 160,000 or so clones, roughly 84% being singletons. This material consisted of PBMCs, taken at disease progression, from a patient treated with ibrutinib. The receptors come from a human donor with chronic lymphocytic leukemia.

J is TRBJ2-3 and V is TRBV19; 10 bases align to TRBD2. CDR1 LNHDA and CDR2 SQIVND come from the germline V gene (reference sequence). Trimming removed 6 bases from V and 4 bases from J; junction bases left unmatched: 10. This CDR3 contains 16 residues. The CDR3 coding sequence is TGTGCCAGTAGCGATCTAGCGGGAGTGTGGCCAGATACGCAGTATTTT. It codes for CASSDLAGVWPDTQYF.

The chain has TRBV9 and TRBJ1-1, with 8 bases that match TRBD1. Germline V gives CDR1 SGDLS, CDR2 YYNGEE. The trim removed 0 bases at V and 10 bases at J, leaving 8 bases unmatched. There are 14 residues in the CDR3. CDR3 residues: CASSVGTGPVGAFF. DNA for the CDR3: TGTGCCAGCAGCGTAGGGACAGGGCCGGTGGGAGCTTTCTTT.

V and J are TRBV28 and TRBJ2-7; D is undetermined. Germline V lookup: CDR1 MDHEN, CDR2 SYDVKM. V was cut by 3 bases and J by 4 bases, with 7 bases left in between. The CDR3 consists of 12 residues. Here the CDR3 reads CASSFGVYEQYF. The CDR3 bases are TGTGCCAGCAGTTTTGGGGTTTACGAGCAGTACTTC.